The clone carrying this TCR beta chain was found a few times. The antigen remains undetermined. The sample comes from a study of CD8 T cells in ankylosing spondylitis. Whole-study findings and limits: The study identified a TCR beta motif of seven or eight highly homologous variants that appeared characteristic of ankylosing spondylitis blood. Those disease-linked clones were CD8+; they were also relatively rare in peripheral blood. Reportedly, disease-linked clones are significantly enriched in ankylosing spondylitis patients' matched synovial fluid.

This CDR3 is built from 16 residues. The V end was cut by 0 bases, the J end by 2 bases, with 13 bases between. Germline CDR1 MNHEY, CDR2 SVGAGI. Researchers built TCR beta libraries using quantitative 5'-RACE with molecular barcodes. From the 5' RACE reads, TCRdb called clonotypes with MiXCR, one entry per CDR3 protein. The sample shows about 340,000 distinct CDR3 sequences, around 15% of them seen only once. The rearrangement joins TRBV6-5 to TRBJ1-1; a weak D match, TRBD1 (6 bases). Material: blood, either unsorted or a sorted T cell fraction (not recorded which). The sequence came from a male donor with ankylosing spondylitis or in good health (not recorded which). Written as DNA, the CDR3 is TGTGCCAGCAGTTACTCGAGGGGGGGAGGAAACACTGAAGCTTTCTTT. This sequence encodes CASSYSRGGGNTEAFF.